This TCR beta chain appears in the sequencing data of a study of metastatic and nonmetastatic thyroid tumors. Across the study: Across peripheral blood and tumor or nodule tissue samples taken from malignant and benign thyroid patients, the repertoires were compared with one another.

Thyroid surgery took place with no prior treatment in any patient. Germline loops: CDR1 SGHKS, CDR2 YYEKEE (reference sequence). CDR3 size: 14 residues. TCRdb redid the clone calls on the PCR reads using MiXCR. This sample yields 11,000 to 15,000 clones, of which approximately 12% are seen a single time; just over 14% belongs to the top ten. As regards this clone: The junction departs from germline at one end; a sequencing error may be responsible.

This receptor was identified in a female donor with papillary thyroid cancer or a benign thyroid nodule (not recorded which). Some clones in this sample may be carry-over from other donors' samples. V gene TRBV5-5 combines with J gene TRBJ1-5; possibly TRBD1 for D (6 bases). Sequenced input: blood. CDR3 in amino acids: CASSLAGENHPQHF. CDR3 DNA sequence: TGTGCCAGCAGCTTGGCAGGGGAGAATCATCCCCAGCATTTT.